A selection of T cell receptor beta chains follows, all from one sample in a study of monozygotic twins with inflammatory bowel disease. One entry per CDR3 protein, without DNA, is what TCRdb gives after re-calling the 5' RACE reads. This table lists approximately 400,000 distinct CDR3 sequences. The sample consisted of blood. Source of these receptors: a human donor with ulcerative colitis or Crohn's disease, or a healthy co-twin of an affected twin (not recorded which). CDR3s include the opening cysteine and the closing phenylalanine or tryptophan.

v_call: TRBV2; j_call: TRBJ2-5; cdr3_aa: CASTWTKQETQYF
v_call: TRBV4-1; j_call: TRBJ2-3; cdr3_aa: CASSPVAGGLDTQYF
v_call: TRBV7-2; j_call: TRBJ2-5; cdr3_aa: CASIATASGRPGETQYF
v_call: TRBV6-5; j_call: TRBJ2-1; cdr3_aa: CASSYVPGGGEQFF
v_call: TRBV20-1; j_call: TRBJ2-1; cdr3_aa: CSARGDRFNEQFF
v_call: TRBV20-1; j_call: TRBJ2-1; cdr3_aa: CSADGSFASSYNEQFF
v_call: TRBV4-3; j_call: TRBJ2-1; cdr3_aa: CASSPSRAGGFYNEQFF
v_call: TRBV4-3; j_call: TRBJ1-1; cdr3_aa: CASSQGLGSRGEAFF
v_call: TRBV5-1; j_call: TRBJ2-5; cdr3_aa: CASSLQGVGQETQYF
v_call: TRBV7-2; j_call: TRBJ1-2; cdr3_aa: CASSPWDPEYGYTF
v_call: TRBV10-3; j_call: TRBJ2-7; cdr3_aa: CAIGSFSYEQYF
v_call: TRBV5-1; j_call: TRBJ2-1; cdr3_aa: CASSLAGTSGMFVANEQFF
v_call: TRBV5-1; j_call: TRBJ2-7; cdr3_aa: CASSGRGEQYF
v_call: TRBV29-1; j_call: TRBJ2-7; cdr3_aa: CSVELGTSGRRKTYEQYF